The text below deals with one T cell receptor beta chain. The antigen is unknown. The germline V gene encodes CDR1 SEHNR and CDR2 FQNEAQ (reference sequence). With 7 bases removed from V and 5 bases from J, the gap between germline ends came to 3 bases. The CDR3 extends over 11 amino acids. This record belongs to a study of a mutant IDH1 vaccine in newly diagnosed glioma. Indicated time point: week 23, last vaccination. Topical imiquimod was applied with each vaccine dose, which held 300 ug of mutant IDH1 20-mer peptide. TCRdb's table, derived via immunoSEQ multiplex PCR, lists solely in-frame clones and lacks some. The sample gives approximately 82,000 clones, about 82% of which show up once; over 2% is in the top ten.

The specimen was PBMCs, collected from a glioma patient whose treatment included an IDH1 peptide vaccine. The TCR was taken from a man in his thirties or forties with glioma. Some clones in this sample may be carry-over from other donors' samples. The V and J genes are TRBV7-9 and TRBJ1-6; D unclear. The CDR3 loop is CASTNNSPLHF. CDR3 sequence (DNA): TGTGCCAGCACCAATAATTCACCCCTCCACTTT.